This T cell receptor beta chain came from a study of technical replicates of blood from a handful of donors. Trimming cost V 10 bases and J 1 base; bases outside gene matches: 7. This CDR3 is built from 15 residues. The germline V gene has CDR1 MNHNS and CDR2 SASEGT. Measured with immunoSEQ multiplex PCR; TCRdb has only the in-frame clones, and not every one. The sample contains tens of thousands of clones, approximately 88% of which appear only once. This receptor was taken from a human donor in good health. Some clones in this sample may be carry-over from other donors' samples. Specimen: PBMCs. The gene calls are TRBV6-1 and TRBJ2-5, with TRBD2 matching 12 bases. CDR3 amino acids: CATQTSGGSQETQYF. CDR3 bases: TGTGCCACCCAGACTAGCGGGGGATCCCAAGAGACCCAGTACTTC.